This TCR beta chain came from a study of CD8 T cells in ankylosing spondylitis. Study findings and constraints: A motif of under 10 highly homologous TCR beta variants was seen as apparently characteristic of ankylosing spondylitis blood.

This CDR3 has 14 amino acids. J was trimmed by 4 bases and V by 3 bases; bases with no gene match: 0. Per germline, CDR1 SGHRS and CDR2 YFSETQ. This clonotype showed up many times. Its matching antigen is unknown. TCRdb analysed the 5' RACE reads with MiXCR anew, one entry per CDR3 protein. The data contain 700,000 or so distinct CDR3 sequences, around a fifth of them singletons. This clonotype was obtained from a male donor with ankylosing spondylitis. This chain connects TRBV5-1 to TRBJ2-2; TRBD1 agrees at 10 bases. The specimen sequenced was blood, either unsorted or a sorted T cell fraction (not recorded which). CDR3 in DNA: TGCGCCAGCAGCTGGACAGGGGGCACCGGGGAGCTGTTTTTT. Amino acid sequence: CASSWTGGTGELFF.